Below, one TCR beta chain is given with its context. No cognate antigen has been identified for it. It has no much larger one-base neighbor in the sample; base qualities were not kept. TCR cDNA was made using 5'RACE template switching, a step that added a universal primer site and unique molecular identifiers. Priming for cDNA synthesis came from both the TCR alpha and TCR beta constant segments. Library amplification used two PCR steps, and the second PCR step added sample barcodes and sequencing adapters. Sequencing of libraries was performed on Illumina HiSeq 2500 (2x100 bp) or NovaSeq (2x150 bp). The original methods were these. MIGEC handled demultiplexing of reads and collapsing into UMI consensus sequences, while MiXCR performed V(D)J alignment. Clonotypes responding to the vaccine were identified with edgeR on replicate PBMC samples, with the criteria of FDR below 0.01 and a log2 fold change above 5 up to day 15. Each bulk clonotype was labeled CD4 or CD8 based on which sequenced repertoire, CD4 or CD8, contained the clonotype at higher abundance. TCRdb reworked the public reads: Q25 trimming with fastp, MiXCR clone assembly, productive beta chains retained. Every CDR3 protein is listed once, alongside the most common genes and DNA of its rows. These V and J calls rely on TCRdb rather than the paper's analysis. In this sample the table shows under 250,000 distinct CDR3 sequences, roughly 7.2% of which occur a single time. The ten largest clonotypes hold 0.65% to 0.9% of the sample.

Interpreted using the paper, the treatment or condition label stands for: live attenuated yellow fever vaccine strain. A standard Ficoll-Paque protocol was used to isolate PBMCs from peripheral blood. Dynabeads CD4 and CD8 positive selection kits were used to isolate the CD4 and CD8 T-cell fractions. TriZol was used to extract RNA from bulk PBMCs, CD4 and CD8 fractions, and dextramer-positive and dextramer-negative fractions. The CDR3 numbers 14 residues from cysteine through phenylalanine. The only DNA kept is the CDR3, 42 bases in frame from the first base. Trimming at the junction amounts to 5 bases on V and 5 bases on J, and the germline ends lie 13 bases apart. CDR1 is given as DFQATT and CDR2 as SNEGSKA, both from the germline V gene (reference sequence). The source of the sample is a study of T cells after yellow fever vaccination (dated by TCRdb to about 2019). With respect to the entire study: Libraries from fractions with low cell numbers were prepared with the SMART-Seq v4 Ultra Low Input RNA kit. Blood was drawn at multiple timepoints before and after primary and secondary immunization, with bulk PBMC replicates and cell subsets isolated. Two healthy male donors, one aged 18 to 30 and one aged 30 to 40 years, were included in the cohort. Bulk TCR alpha and beta repertoires were sequenced longitudinally to track T-cell clones before and after primary and booster YFV17D yellow fever vaccination.

Overall results and qualifications from the work: A small fraction of clonotypes appeared in both the CD4 and CD8 compartments, likely as a result of convergent recombination. The secondary T-cell response was weaker than the primary response but faster, peaking on day 5 instead of day 15. Most clones expanded after primary vaccination (about 96% of CD4 and roughly 88% of CD8) were re-detected after the booster, suggesting that broad memory maintenance occurred. Because only two donors were included in the study, the extent to which the findings can be generalized is limited. Computational filtering was required because FACS-sorted repertoires could contain abundant contaminating clonotypes from the bulk population.

Specimen: CD4+ T cells sorted from PBMCs, collected 15 days after the yellow fever booster vaccination. The receptor chain draws on TRBV20-1 and TRBJ1-6, and TRBD1 may be the D gene, going by 5 matching bases. The TCR comes from a man aged 25-45 years who received the YFV17D yellow fever vaccine. DNA sequence: TGCAGTGCTGCGCAGGGTTCCGATAATTCACCCCTCCACTTT. Translated, it reads CSAAQGSDNSPLHF.